This T cell receptor (beta chain) appears in the sequencing data of a study of blood T cell repertoires in COVID-19. The germline CDR1 and CDR2 sequences are WSHSY and SAAADI. V shed 6 bases and J 0 bases; nucleotides not matched to a gene: 6. The CDR3 extends over 17 amino acids. Generated by immunoSEQ multiplex PCR, the TCRdb table keeps only in-frame clones and is missing some. The data contain a few hundred thousand clones, roughly 90% of them seen just once; the ten biggest clones take up 0.86%. Sequencing used PBMCs or T cells enriched from blood (not recorded which). The V and J genes are TRBV10-2 and TRBJ2-1, with 12 nucleotides matching TRBD2. The receptor was derived from a woman aged 40 to 49 who had been exposed to COVID-19. This CDR3 reads CASRTGTSGFSYNEQFF. In DNA, the CDR3 is TGCGCCAGCAGAACCGGGACTAGCGGGTTCTCCTACAATGAGCAGTTCTTC.